What follows is one T cell receptor beta chain and its context. The data originate from a study of Ad26.COV2.S vaccination and SARS-CoV-2 variants. Treatment meaning: approximately 18 received Ad26.COV2.S at low or high dose, single or two shots; five or six received placebo; per-sample allocation not given. Specimen acquisition occurred on day 63 following the initial vaccine or placebo injection. Boston supplied an adult donor aged 18-55 years. The shot given was an Ad26 vector that makes Wuhan-strain SARS-CoV-2 spike. Germline V gene sequence: CDR1 SEHNR, CDR2 FQNEAQ (reference sequence). CDR3 length equals 14 residues. V was clipped by 1 base and J by 5 bases, with 11 bases between them. Generated by immunoSEQ multiplex PCR, the TCRdb table keeps only in-frame clones and is missing some. Among 350,000 to 500,000 clones listed, 80% to 95% were seen once.

The chain combines TRBV7-9 with TRBJ1-1; D is perhaps TRBD1 (6 bases). The TCR was taken from a person aged 18-60 years who received the Ad26.COV2.S COVID-19 vaccine or a placebo. The material was peripheral blood, obtained in a trial of Ad26.COV2.S vaccine versus placebo. CDR3 sequence: CASSLVGGRTEAFF. The CDR3, as DNA: TGTGCCAGCAGCTTAGTAGGGGGGAGAACTGAAGCTTTCTTT.